This T cell receptor (beta chain) was found in a study of T cells in narcolepsy. Study conclusions and caveats: Autoreactive clone sequences were missing from some blood memory CD4+ repertoires.

The assay was immunoSEQ multiplex PCR, and TCRdb's table has in-frame clones only and misses some. The data contain 25,000 to 40,000 clones, 90% of them singletons. Notes on this clone: Its antigen is not identified.

The clonotype comes from a human donor with narcolepsy. Sequenced sample: CD45RA- memory CD4+ T cells from PBMCs.

CDR3 amino acids: CASTDRGEAFF. The CDR3 region has the DNA TGTGCCAGCACCGACAGGGGTGAAGCTTTCTTT. This sequence joins TRBV25-1 and TRBJ1-1; TRBD1 aligns across 8 bases. Trimming at V came to 7 bases and at J to 7 bases, leaving 2 bases not matched to a gene. CDR1 is MGHDK, CDR2 SYGVNS, per germline. CDR3 length: 11 residues.